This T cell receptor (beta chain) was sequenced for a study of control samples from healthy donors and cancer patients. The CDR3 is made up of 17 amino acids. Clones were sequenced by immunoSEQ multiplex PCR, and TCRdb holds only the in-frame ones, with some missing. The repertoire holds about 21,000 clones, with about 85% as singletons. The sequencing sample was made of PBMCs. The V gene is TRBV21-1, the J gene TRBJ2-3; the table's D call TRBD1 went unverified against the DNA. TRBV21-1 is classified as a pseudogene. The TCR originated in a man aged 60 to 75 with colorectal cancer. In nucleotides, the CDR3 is TGTGCCAGCAGCAAAGTGACGGACAGGGGGCCCGCAGATACGCAGTATTTT. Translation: CASSKVTDRGPADTQYF.